This T cell receptor (beta chain) was recovered during a study of blood T cell repertoires in COVID-19. About the study: The analysed material was cDNA or gDNA that came from T cells, B-cell-depleted T cells, or PBMCs.

The CDR3 contains 15 residues. Germline CDR1 and CDR2: LNHDA and SQIVND (reference sequence). The junction had 9 bases not matched to a gene; V was cut back by 7 bases and J by 2 bases. The data were produced by immunoSEQ multiplex PCR, yet TCRdb's version contains in-frame clones alone and is incomplete. The data hold 200,000 to 300,000 clones, with 85% to 90% observed a single time. The chain joins TRBV19 to TRBJ1-1; 8 nucleotides align to TRBD1. This TCR was sampled from a middle-aged woman with acute or convalescent COVID-19. Material: peripheral blood. The DNA of the CDR3 is TGTGCCAGTACTAACCCGGGACAGGTTAACACTGAAGCTTTCTTT. Amino acid sequence: CASTNPGQVNTEAFF.